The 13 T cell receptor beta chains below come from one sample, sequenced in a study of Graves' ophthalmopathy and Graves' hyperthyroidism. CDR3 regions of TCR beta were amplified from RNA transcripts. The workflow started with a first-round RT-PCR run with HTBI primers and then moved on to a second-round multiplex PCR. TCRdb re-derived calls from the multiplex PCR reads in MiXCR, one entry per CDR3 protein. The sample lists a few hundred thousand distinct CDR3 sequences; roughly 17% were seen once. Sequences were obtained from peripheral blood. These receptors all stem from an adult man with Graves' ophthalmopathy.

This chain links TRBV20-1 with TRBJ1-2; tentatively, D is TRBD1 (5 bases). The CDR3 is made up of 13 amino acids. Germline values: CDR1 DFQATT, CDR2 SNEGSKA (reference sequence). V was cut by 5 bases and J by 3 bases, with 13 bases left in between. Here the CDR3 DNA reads TGCAGTGCTCCGACCGGGACCGACTATGGCTACACCTTC. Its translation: CSAPTGTDYGYTF.

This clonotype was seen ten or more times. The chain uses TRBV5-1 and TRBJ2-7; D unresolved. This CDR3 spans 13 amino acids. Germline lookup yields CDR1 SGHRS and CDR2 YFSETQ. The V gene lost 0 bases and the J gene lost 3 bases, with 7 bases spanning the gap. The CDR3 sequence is CASSLAALYEQYF. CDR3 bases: TGCGCCAGCAGCTTGGCGGCTCTCTACGAGCAGTACTTC.

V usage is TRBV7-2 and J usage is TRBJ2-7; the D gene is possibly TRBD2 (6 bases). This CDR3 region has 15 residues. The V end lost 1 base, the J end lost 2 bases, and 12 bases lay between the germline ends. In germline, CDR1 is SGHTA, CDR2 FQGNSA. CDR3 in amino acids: CASSLVLADPYEQYF. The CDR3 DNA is TGTGCCAGCAGCTTAGTTTTAGCGGATCCCTACGAGCAGTACTTC. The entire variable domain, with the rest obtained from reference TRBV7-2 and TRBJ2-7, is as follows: GAGVSQSPSNKVTEKGKDVELRCDPISGHTALYWYRQSLGQGLEFLIYFQGNSAPDKSGLPSDRFSAERTGGSVSTLTIQRTQQEDSAVYLCASSLVLADPYEQYFGPGTRLTVT.

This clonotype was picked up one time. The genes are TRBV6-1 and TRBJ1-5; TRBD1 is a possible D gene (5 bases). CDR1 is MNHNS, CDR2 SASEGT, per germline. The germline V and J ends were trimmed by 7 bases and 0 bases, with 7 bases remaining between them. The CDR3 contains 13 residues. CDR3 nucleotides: TGTGCCAGCATGACAGCTAGCAATCAGCCCCAGCATTTT. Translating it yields CASMTASNQPQHF.

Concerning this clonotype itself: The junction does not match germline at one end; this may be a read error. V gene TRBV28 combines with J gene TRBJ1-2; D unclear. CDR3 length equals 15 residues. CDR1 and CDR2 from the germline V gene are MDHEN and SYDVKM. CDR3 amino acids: CASSLSVGLASTPSF. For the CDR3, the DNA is TGTGCCAGCAGTTTATCGGTAGGGTTGGCTTCTACTCCCTCCTTC.

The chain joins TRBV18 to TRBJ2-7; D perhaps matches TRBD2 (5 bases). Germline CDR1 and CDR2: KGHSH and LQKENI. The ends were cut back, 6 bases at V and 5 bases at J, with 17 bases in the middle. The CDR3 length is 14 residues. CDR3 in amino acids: CASSHTRGGNEQYF. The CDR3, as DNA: TGTGCCAGCTCGCACACACGGGGTGGGAACGAGCAGTACTTC.

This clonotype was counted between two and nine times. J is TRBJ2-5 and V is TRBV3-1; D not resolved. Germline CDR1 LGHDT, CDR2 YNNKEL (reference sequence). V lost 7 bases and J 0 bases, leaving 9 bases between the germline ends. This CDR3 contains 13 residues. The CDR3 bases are TGTGCCAGCACCCCCCCGGACCAAGAGACCCAGTACTTC. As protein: CASTPPDQETQYF.

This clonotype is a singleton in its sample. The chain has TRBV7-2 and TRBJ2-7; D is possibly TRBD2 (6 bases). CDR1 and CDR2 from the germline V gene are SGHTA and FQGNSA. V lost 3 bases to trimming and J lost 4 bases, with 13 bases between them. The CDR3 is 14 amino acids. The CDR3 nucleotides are TGTGCCAGCAGCTTGGCGGGAACCTGGTACGAGCAGTACTTC. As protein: CASSLAGTWYEQYF. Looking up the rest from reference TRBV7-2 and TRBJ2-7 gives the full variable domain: GAGVSQSPSNKVTEKGKDVELRCDPISGHTALYWYRQSLGQGLEFLIYFQGNSAPDKSGLPSDRFSAERTGGSVSTLTIQRTQQEDSAVYLCASSLAGTWYEQYFGPGTRLTVT.

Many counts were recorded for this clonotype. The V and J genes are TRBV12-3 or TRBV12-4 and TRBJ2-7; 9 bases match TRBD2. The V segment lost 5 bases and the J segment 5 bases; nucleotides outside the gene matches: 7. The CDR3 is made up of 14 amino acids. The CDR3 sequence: CASSGTSYLDEQYF. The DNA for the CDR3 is TGTGCCAGCAGTGGGACTAGCTACCTCGACGAGCAGTACTTC.

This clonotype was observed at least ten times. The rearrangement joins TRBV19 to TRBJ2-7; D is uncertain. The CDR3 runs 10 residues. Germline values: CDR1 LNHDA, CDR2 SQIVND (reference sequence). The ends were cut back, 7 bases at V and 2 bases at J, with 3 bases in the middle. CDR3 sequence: CASNPYEQYF. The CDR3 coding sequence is TGTGCCAGTAACCCCTACGAGCAGTACTTC.

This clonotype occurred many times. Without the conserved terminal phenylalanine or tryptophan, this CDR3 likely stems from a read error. The CDR3 protein is CASSQVPYYEQYS. As DNA, the CDR3 is TGTGCCAGCAGCCAAGTCCCCTACTACGAGCAGTACTCC. The genes are TRBV14 and TRBJ2-7; D remains ambiguous. The CDR3 is 13 amino acids. Germline CDR1 SGHDN, CDR2 FVKESK. The V and J ends lost 1 base and 3 bases respectively, with 7 bases between them.

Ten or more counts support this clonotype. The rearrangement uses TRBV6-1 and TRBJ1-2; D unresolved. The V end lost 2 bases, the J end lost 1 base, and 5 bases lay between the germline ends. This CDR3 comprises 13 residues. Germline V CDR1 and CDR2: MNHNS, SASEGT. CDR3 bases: TGTGCCAGCAGTGAATATATTAACTATGGCTACACCTTC. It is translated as CASSEYINYGYTF.

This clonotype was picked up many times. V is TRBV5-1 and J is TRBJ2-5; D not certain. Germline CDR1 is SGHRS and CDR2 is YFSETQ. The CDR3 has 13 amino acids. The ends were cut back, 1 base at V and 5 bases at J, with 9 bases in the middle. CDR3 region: CASSLFGFETQYF. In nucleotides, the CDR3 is TGCGCCAGCAGCTTGTTCGGCTTTGAGACCCAGTACTTC.